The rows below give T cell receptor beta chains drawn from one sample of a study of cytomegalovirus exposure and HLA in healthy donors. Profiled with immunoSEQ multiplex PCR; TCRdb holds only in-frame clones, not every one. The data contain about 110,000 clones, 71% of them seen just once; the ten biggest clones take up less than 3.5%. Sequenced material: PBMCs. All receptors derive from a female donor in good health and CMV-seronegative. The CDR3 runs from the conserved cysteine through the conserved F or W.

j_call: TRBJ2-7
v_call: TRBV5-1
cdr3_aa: CASSLSGADREGQYF

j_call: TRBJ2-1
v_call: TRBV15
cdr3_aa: CATSRPERESDNEQFF

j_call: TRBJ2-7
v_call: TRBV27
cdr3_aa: CASSYGRRAEQYF

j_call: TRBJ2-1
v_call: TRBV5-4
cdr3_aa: CASSLASMGGGYNEQFF

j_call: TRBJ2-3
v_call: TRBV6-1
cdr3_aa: CASRRRDTDTQYF

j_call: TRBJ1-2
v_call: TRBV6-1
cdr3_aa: CASIGGADGYTF

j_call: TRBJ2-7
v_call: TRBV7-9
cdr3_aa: CSSSSISQEQYF

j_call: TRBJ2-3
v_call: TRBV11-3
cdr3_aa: CASSRGLAPTTDTQYF

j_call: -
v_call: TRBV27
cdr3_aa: CASSIGLEAYEQYF

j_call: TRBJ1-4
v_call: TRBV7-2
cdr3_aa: CASTTSHRTGGEKLFF

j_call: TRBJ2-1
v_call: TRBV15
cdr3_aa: CATSRDGLASLDEQFF

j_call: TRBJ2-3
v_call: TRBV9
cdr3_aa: CASSASGTSTDTQYF

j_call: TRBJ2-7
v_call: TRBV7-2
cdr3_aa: CASSFEAASGSYEQYF

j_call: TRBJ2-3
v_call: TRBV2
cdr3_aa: CASSDWAGQADTQYF

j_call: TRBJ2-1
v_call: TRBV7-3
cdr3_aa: CASSLRRSGVYPNEQFF

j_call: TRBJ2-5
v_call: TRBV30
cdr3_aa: CAWSLQTQYF

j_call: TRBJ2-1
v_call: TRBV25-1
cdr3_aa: CASSEGTSGRGSYNEQFF

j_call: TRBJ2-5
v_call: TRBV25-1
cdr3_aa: CASSERGSGRAGETQYF

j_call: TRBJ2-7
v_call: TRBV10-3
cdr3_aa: CAISEGNSGAYEQYF

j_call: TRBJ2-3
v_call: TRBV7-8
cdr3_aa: CASSISGRPDTQYF

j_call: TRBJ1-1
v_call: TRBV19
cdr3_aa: CASSPTGRRTEAFF

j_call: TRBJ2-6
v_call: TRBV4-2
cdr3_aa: CASSRRLAGDFSGANVLTF

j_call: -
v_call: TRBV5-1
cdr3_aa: CASSWGPTSGRVNEQYF

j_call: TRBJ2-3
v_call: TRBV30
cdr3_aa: CAWSDGTGFSTDTQYF

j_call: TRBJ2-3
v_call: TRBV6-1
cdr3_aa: CASSEPGGPTGDTQYF

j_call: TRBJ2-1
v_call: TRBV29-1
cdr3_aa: CSVEAGQGDNEQFF

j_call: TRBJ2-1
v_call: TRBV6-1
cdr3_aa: CASTPGTANNEQFF

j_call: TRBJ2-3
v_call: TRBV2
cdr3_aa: CASSEYGSLLPDTQYF

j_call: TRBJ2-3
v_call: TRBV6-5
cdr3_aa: CASSLGGADTQYF

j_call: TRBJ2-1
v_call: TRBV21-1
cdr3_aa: CASSKAGLAGGPHEQFF

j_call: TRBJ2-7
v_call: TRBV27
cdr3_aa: CASSSDRGRSEQYF

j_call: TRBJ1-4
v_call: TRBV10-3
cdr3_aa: CAVTGGSNEKLFF

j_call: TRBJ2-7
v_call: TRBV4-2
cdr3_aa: CASSQVSAGEGEKEQYF

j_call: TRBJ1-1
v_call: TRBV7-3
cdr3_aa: CASSLTALNTEAFF

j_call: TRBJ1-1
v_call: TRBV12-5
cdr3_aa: CASGLVGGGLTRMNTEAFF

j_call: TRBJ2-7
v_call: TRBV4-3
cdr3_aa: CASSQEGLAQSEQYF

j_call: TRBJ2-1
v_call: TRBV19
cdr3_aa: CASSIIRGTHNEQFF

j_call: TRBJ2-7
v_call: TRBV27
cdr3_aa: CASSPRTSGFVEQYF

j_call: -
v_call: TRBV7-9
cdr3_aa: CASSLATLGTSGYEQYF

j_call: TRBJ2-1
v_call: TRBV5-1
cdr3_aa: CASSSGLAGPNEQFF

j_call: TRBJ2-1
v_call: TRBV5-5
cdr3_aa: CASSPGTSGRASYNEQFF

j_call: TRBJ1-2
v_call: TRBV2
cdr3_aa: CASSEDSYGYTF

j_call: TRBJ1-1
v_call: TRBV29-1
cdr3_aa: CSVEVQLNTEAFF

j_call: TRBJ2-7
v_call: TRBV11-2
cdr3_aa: CASSLDVQGAYEQYF

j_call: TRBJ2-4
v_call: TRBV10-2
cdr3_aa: CASRVEAAPQIQYF

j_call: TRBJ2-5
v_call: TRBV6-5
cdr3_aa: CASSYSGGTSETQYF

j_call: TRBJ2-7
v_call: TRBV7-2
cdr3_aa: CASSSRLAGEQYF

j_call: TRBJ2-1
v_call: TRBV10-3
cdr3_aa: CAISQTSGINNEQFF

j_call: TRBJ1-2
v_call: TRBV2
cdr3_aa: CASSEDRIYGYTF

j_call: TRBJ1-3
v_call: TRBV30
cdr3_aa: CAWLPTGGPYSGNTIYF

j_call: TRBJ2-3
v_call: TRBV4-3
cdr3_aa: CASSQDSNSFYTDTQYF

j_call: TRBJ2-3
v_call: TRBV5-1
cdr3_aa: CASSPRTSGSRLGTDTQYF

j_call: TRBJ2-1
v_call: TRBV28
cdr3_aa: CASSRLAGTTYNEQFF

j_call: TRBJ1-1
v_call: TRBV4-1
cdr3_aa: CASSQWTGNTEAFF

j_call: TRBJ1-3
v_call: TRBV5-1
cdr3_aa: CASSPWTGSGNTIYF